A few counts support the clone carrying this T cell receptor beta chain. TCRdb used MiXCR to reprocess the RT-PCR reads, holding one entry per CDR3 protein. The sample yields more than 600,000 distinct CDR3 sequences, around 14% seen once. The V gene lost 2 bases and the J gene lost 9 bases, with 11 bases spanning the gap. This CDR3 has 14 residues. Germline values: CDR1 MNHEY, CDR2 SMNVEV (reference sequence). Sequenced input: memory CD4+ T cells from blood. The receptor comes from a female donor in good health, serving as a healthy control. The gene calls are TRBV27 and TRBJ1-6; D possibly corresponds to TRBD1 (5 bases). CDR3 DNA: TGTGCCAGCAGTTTAGAGGGGTACGGTTCACCCCTCCACTTT. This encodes CASSLEGYGSPLHF.